This is a list of T cell receptor beta chains from one sample in a study of CD8 T cells in ankylosing spondylitis. TCRdb reprocessed the 5' RACE reads with MiXCR, giving one entry per CDR3 protein. The table shows about 300,000 distinct CDR3 sequences, with less than 25% occurring only once. Sequenced: blood, either unsorted or a sorted T cell fraction (not recorded which). These receptors all stem from a female donor with ankylosing spondylitis or in good health (not recorded which). Both conserved end residues are part of each CDR3. A D gene is named only where the DNA matches it firmly. A row's size may be missing; if present it is once, few, many or a size class.

cdr3_aa cdr3_nt v_call d_call clone_size j_call
CSVVEGGNQPQHF TGCAGCGTTGTTGAGGGTGGCAATCAGCCCCAGCATTTT TRBV29-1 - many TRBJ1-5
CSVQSTYEQYF TGCAGTGTCCAGAGCACCTACGAGCAGTACTTC TRBV20-1 - few TRBJ2-7
CSARDPYQPQHF TGCAGTGCTAGAGATCCCTATCAGCCCCAGCATTTT TRBV20-1 - many TRBJ1-5
CASRGQGGAFF TGTGCCAGCAGGGGACAGGGTGGAGCTTTCTTT TRBV3-1 TRBD1 - TRBJ1-1
CASREGRSYNSPLHF TGTGCCAGCAGGGAGGGGCGCTCCTATAATTCACCCCTCCACTTT TRBV6-1 - - TRBJ1-6
CASRAQQETQYF TGCGCCAGCAGGGCGCAGCAAGAGACCCAGTACTTC TRBV5-1 - few TRBJ2-5
CASSLDNQPQHF TGTGCCAGCAGTTTAGACAATCAGCCCCAGCATTTT TRBV12-3/TRBV12-4 - few TRBJ1-5
CASSPNVRNTEAFF TGTGCCAGCAGCCCCAATGTTAGGAACACTGAAGCTTTCTTT TRBV7-8 - - TRBJ1-1
CASSLVTGHYEQYF TGCGCCAGCAGCTTGGTTACGGGCCACTACGAGCAGTACTTC TRBV5-1 - few TRBJ2-7
CAWSPLGMAGNTIYF TGTGCCTGGAGTCCGCTGGGGATGGCTGGAAACACCATATATTTT TRBV30 - - TRBJ1-3
CASSLDGTEFAYEQYF TGTGCCAGCAGCTTAGACGGGACAGAATTTGCCTACGAGCAGTACTTC TRBV7-2 TRBD1 many TRBJ2-7
CASSRRAGTHLGDTEAFF TGTGCCAGCAGCAGAAGGGCCGGGACCCATCTGGGGGACACTGAAGCTTTCTTT TRBV6-1 - - TRBJ1-1
CASTVGGFEASYEQYF TGTGCCAGCACCGTTGGTGGGTTTGAGGCTTCCTACGAGCAGTACTTC TRBV6-2/TRBV6-3 - - TRBJ2-7
CSVKAGGPGNEQFF TGCAGCGTTAAAGCGGGAGGGCCGGGTAATGAGCAGTTCTTC TRBV29-1 TRBD2 many TRBJ2-1
CSADPTSGRVYNEQFF TGCAGTGCCGACCCCACTAGCGGGAGGGTCTACAATGAGCAGTTCTTC TRBV20-1 TRBD2 - TRBJ2-1
CASSFSTPGTDTQYF TGTGCCAGCAGTTTCTCGACGCCTGGCACAGATACGCAGTATTTT TRBV12-3/TRBV12-4 - - TRBJ2-3